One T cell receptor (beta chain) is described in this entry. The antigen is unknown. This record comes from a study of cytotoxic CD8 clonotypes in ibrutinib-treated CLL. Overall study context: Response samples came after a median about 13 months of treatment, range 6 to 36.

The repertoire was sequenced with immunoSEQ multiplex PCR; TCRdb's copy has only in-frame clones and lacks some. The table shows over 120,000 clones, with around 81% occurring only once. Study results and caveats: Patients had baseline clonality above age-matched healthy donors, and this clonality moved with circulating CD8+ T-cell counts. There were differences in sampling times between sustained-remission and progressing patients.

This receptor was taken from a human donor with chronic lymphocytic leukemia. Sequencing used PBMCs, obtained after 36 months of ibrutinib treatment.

DNA for the CDR3: TGCAGCGCTCTCCGTGGTGGGACATTAATTCGCACCGGGGAGCTGTTTTTT. Its translation is CSALRGGTLIRTGELFF. The chain uses TRBV29-1 and TRBJ2-2; tentative D call: TRBD1 (6 bases). Germline assignment: CDR1 SQVTM and CDR2 ANQGSEA. Trimming took off 7 bases at V and 4 bases at J, with 25 bases between the two ends. The CDR3 contains 17 residues.